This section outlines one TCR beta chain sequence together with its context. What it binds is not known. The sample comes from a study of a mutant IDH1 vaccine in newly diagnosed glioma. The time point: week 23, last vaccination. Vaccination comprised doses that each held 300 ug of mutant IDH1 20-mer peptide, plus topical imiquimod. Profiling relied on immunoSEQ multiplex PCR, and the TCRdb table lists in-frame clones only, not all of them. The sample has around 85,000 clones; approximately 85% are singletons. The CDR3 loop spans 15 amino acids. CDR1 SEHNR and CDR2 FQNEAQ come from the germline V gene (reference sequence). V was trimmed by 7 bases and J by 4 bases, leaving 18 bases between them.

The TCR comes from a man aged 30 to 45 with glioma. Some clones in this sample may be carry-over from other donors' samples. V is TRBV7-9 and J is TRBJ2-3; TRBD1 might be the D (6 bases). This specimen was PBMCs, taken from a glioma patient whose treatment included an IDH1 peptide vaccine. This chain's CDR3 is CASNQLTQGPDTQYF. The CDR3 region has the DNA TGTGCCAGCAACCAGCTCACACAGGGACCAGATACGCAGTATTTT. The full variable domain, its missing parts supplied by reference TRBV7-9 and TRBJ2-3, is DTGVSQNPRHKITKRGQNVTFRCDPISEHNRLYWYRQTLGQGPEFLTYFQNEAQLEKSRLLSDRFSAERPKGSFSTLEIQRTEQGDSAMYLCASNQLTQGPDTQYFGPGTRLTVL.